A single sample is the source of the 9 T cell receptor beta chains below, sequenced in a study of blood T cell repertoires in COVID-19. TCRdb keeps only in-frame clones here, not all; method: immunoSEQ multiplex PCR. The repertoire consists of tens of thousands of clones, with around 87% occurring once and the leading ten covering around 5.3%. The sample taken for sequencing was peripheral blood. Source of these receptors: a woman older than 75 with acute or convalescent COVID-19.

This chain links TRBV5-1 with TRBJ2-1, with 7 bases matching TRBD2. With V trimmed by 1 base and J by 7 bases, 14 bases remained unmatched. Germline lookup yields CDR1 SGHRS and CDR2 YFSETQ. This CDR3 is built from 17 residues. For the CDR3, the DNA is TGCGCCAGCAGCTTGATCCGACTAGCCGGTCACCGGAATGAGCAGTTCTTC. As protein: CASSLIRLAGHRNEQFF.

This sequence joins TRBV5-1 and TRBJ2-1; D is unclear. This CDR3 is built from 16 residues. CDR1 and CDR2 (germline): SGHRS, YFSETQ. Deletions cut 0 bases from V and 3 bases from J, with 13 bases between. The CDR3 DNA reads as TGCGCCAGCAGCTTGGCCCCTGTGGCAGACTACAATGAGCAGTTCTTC. Amino acids: CASSLAPVADYNEQFF.

CDR3: CASSVRTGWVNEQFF. CDR3 sequence (DNA): TGTGCCAGCAGCGTAAGAACGGGATGGGTAAATGAGCAGTTCTTC. The V and J genes are TRBV9 and TRBJ2-1, with D tentatively TRBD2 (5 bases). With 1 base removed from V and 7 bases from J, the gap between germline ends came to 15 bases. The CDR3 has 15 residues. Germline loops: CDR1 SGDLS, CDR2 YYNGEE.

A remark on this clone: Other DNA sequences in the same sample also yield this CDR3. The chain joins TRBV18 to TRBJ1-1; D is unclear. This CDR3 region has 13 residues. Trimming stripped 6 bases from V and 3 bases from J, with 11 bases between. Germline lookup yields CDR1 KGHSH and CDR2 LQKENI. CDR3 sequence reads: CASSSAGDTEAFF. CDR3 coding DNA: TGTGCCAGCTCTTCAGCGGGCGACACTGAAGCTTTCTTT.

The CDR3 coding sequence is TGTGCCAGCAGTTACTCGATAGGTACAGGGGGCTATGGCTACACCTTC. Translating it yields CASSYSIGTGGYGYTF. The J gene is TRBJ1-2, the V gene TRBV6-5; 8 nucleotides agree with TRBD1. This CDR3 has 16 amino acids. The trim removed 0 bases at V and 4 bases at J, leaving 7 bases unmatched. The germline V gene encodes CDR1 MNHEY and CDR2 SVGAGI.

The chain couples TRBV9 to TRBJ2-5, with D tentatively TRBD2 (7 bases). The CDR3 contains 13 residues. Trimming took off 2 bases at V and 4 bases at J, with 9 bases between the two ends. Per the germline V gene, CDR1 is SGDLS and CDR2 is YYNGEE. CDR3 bases: TGTGCCAGCAGCGTCCGGGGGGCAGAGACCCAGTACTTC. Translation: CASSVRGAETQYF.

The V call is TRBV5-1, the J call TRBJ2-5; TRBD1 matches at 11 bases. The V gene end was trimmed by 6 bases and the J gene end by 2 bases; junction bases not matched to a gene: 3. Germline CDR1 SGHRS, CDR2 YFSETQ. The CDR3 sequence is 14 residues long. DNA of the CDR3: TGCGCCAGCACCGGGACAGGGGGACAAGAGACCCAGTACTTC. As protein: CASTGTGGQETQYF.

The chain links TRBV2 to TRBJ1-3; the D gene is possibly TRBD1 (5 bases). This CDR3 has 15 residues. Trimming cost V 6 bases and J 0 bases, with 12 bases left between them. CDR1 and CDR2 from the germline V gene are SNHLY and FYNNEI. CDR3 nucleotides: TGTGCCAGCAGCGAGGACATGTACTCTGGAAACACCATATATTTT. This encodes CASSEDMYSGNTIYF.

V is TRBV7-9 and J is TRBJ1-6, with D possibly TRBD1 on 5 matching bases. The CDR3 is 15 residues long. V was shortened by 5 bases and J by 7 bases, with 15 bases between the two germline ends. The germline V gene has CDR1 SEHNR and CDR2 FQNEAQ (reference sequence). CDR3 sequence: CASSPSGGKNSPLHF. The CDR3 DNA reads TGTGCCAGCAGCCCCTCCGGGGGGAAGAATTCACCCCTCCACTTT.